This T cell receptor (beta chain) was recorded in a study of blood T cell repertoires in COVID-19. Germline V lookup: CDR1 MNHEY, CDR2 SVGAGI. The V end lost 5 bases, the J end lost 1 base, and 10 bases lay between the germline ends. This CDR3 spans 14 amino acids. Profiling relied on immunoSEQ multiplex PCR, and the TCRdb table lists in-frame clones only, not all of them. The sample records 400,000 or so clones, around 90% being singletons. Sequences were obtained from peripheral blood. V and J are TRBV6-5 and TRBJ2-3; the D gene is possibly TRBD2 (5 bases). This sequence originates from a young man with COVID-19, enrolled during active disease. CDR3 sequence (DNA): TGTGCCAGCAGTCCGGCGGGTCGCACAGATACGCAGTATTTT. This gives the protein CASSPAGRTDTQYF.